This T cell receptor beta chain was recovered during a study of cytomegalovirus exposure and HLA in healthy donors (dated by TCRdb to 2015 to 2018). For the study in its entirety: In an earlier analysis of about 560 of the donors, under 300 Gb of sequence data and some 100 million unique TCR beta sequences from about 179 million T cells were reported. An early release covering over 500 HLA-typed donors comprised roughly 300 gigabases of sequencing data and about 90 million unique TCR sequences. Donor age, sex, ethnicity and CMV serostatus were compiled together with the repertoire data. Genome-wide SNP genotypes for about 60% of the roughly 700 donors were used in a later genetic analysis, which treated that subset as a discovery cohort. Every discovery cohort repertoire had been produced on one sequencing platform. The study was designed to test whether signatures of past pathogen exposure could be identified by cataloging public T cell receptors. The later analysis used no new phenotypic data to find candidate immune exposures, relying instead on TCR beta sequences and their occurrence across donors. The study combined high-throughput TCR immunosequencing, statistical association of individual TCRs with disease status, and machine learning to predict cytomegalovirus infection status. In a later analysis, previously published TCR beta repertoires from 600 to 850 donors were re-analyzed and high-resolution HLA genotyping was added so that TCR occurrence patterns could be studied. Besides the first cohort of approximately 670 subjects, a separate validation cohort made up of around 120 different subjects was used. Roughly five DR-DQ haplotypes were handled as single units for association and clustering, since linkage in the cohort was strong. Among roughly 400 genotyped donors of the cohort, an average of approximately 200,000 unique TCR beta nucleotide sequences was sequenced per donor, of which roughly 17% were non-productive. Both class I and class II loci were covered by HLA typing, at four-digit resolution. Using immunosequencing, the study profiled T cell repertoires from approximately 700 subjects and related those repertoires to cytomegalovirus serostatus. The number of donors typed differed by locus, with about 629-640 for A, B, C, DRB1 and DQB1, 522 for DQA1, over 600 for DPA1, and some 440 for DPB1. An earlier analysis of fewer than 750 of the donors used high-throughput TCR beta sequencing to judge whether each TCR beta V gene segment behaved as functional or pseudogenic. The genetic ancestry cluster associated with self-reported Caucasian donors included 81% of the 350 to 500 genotyped donors.

The cohort comprised 710 or so healthy bone marrow donors. At the time of sampling, all cohort members were nominally healthy, though unrecorded immune exposures were likely present. Of the roughly 620 cohort members, 250 to 300 had positive CMV serostatus and 350 to 450 had negative CMV serostatus, and CMV serostatus was not recorded for the donor. A peripheral blood sample was collected from each donor, and TCR beta sequencing was performed on peripheral blood mononuclear cells. The Qiagen DNeasy Blood Extraction Kit was used to extract genomic DNA from the blood cell samples. In the case of this clone: Its antigen has not been determined. No much larger clone exists at a distance of one base, and base qualities are not known.

What the authors observed across the whole study: Strong co-occurrence of HLA alleles, especially DR and DQ, made assigning TCR associations to individual alleles difficult. Most TCR sequences were observed very rarely across donors, whereas some public TCRs were present in many individuals. In a later genetic analysis, fewer N-insertions in productive TCRs were reported among donors in an Asian-associated ancestry cluster than the roughly 640-donor mean. A later analysis found that TCR association rates varied across HLA loci, with DRB1 alleles showing the most associated TCRs and HLA-C alleles the fewest. Because HLA typing was missing for some donors at each locus, association tests included only the typed subset. The classifier was reported to diagnose cytomegalovirus status with high specificity and sensitivity in both the original and validation cohorts. A few of the identified cytomegalovirus-associated TCR beta chains were confirmed in vitro to be specific for cytomegalovirus antigens. A later analysis found that most CMV-associated TCR beta chains appeared HLA-restricted, with HLA associations seemingly driven largely by CMV exposure. In a later analysis, HLA-associated TCR beta chains showed more clonal expansion and lower generation probabilities than non-associated chains that were equally common. A later analysis associated 15,000 to 20,000 TCR beta sequences with specific HLA alleles at a false discovery rate of 0.05. The authors suggested that the approach could potentially be extended to other disease states and immunological phenotypes. A group of highly shared sequence variants was considered likely to be a technical artifact of the sequencing pipeline. Because the 87-base-pair reads could not distinguish some IMGT-functional V segments, including TRBV6-2 and TRBV6-3, those segments were excluded. Several of the top co-occurrence clusters appeared to be linked to parvovirus B19, influenza, CMV and Epstein-Barr virus, according to a later analysis. A total of 150 to 200 TCR beta chains were listed by the study as associated with cytomegalovirus. A further reported finding was that TCR beta sequences accurately predicted the HLA-A and HLA-B alleles for most subjects in the first cohort. In a later genetic analysis, a missense DCLRE1C variant was associated with V-gene and J-gene trimming of TCR beta chains, and the association was replicated in an independent cohort. In an earlier analysis of roughly 500 of the donors, most TCR beta V segments appeared in productive rearrangements about 87% or about 30% of the time, broadly matching IMGT annotations. Because counts were too low, under 20 rarely observed V segments, including chromosome 9 orphons, were left out of the earlier analysis of 587 of the donors. The presence/absence analyses assumed that sequencing depth was roughly uniform across donors, and that assumption may not be true. The cohort was sequenced for TCR beta chains only, and without alpha or paired-chain data the features that could be detected were limited. CMV serostatus was the only immune exposure information available for the cohort. Correlated functional status among segregating V segments might be attributable to linkage disequilibrium, but an unknown experimental factor could not be ruled out.

The germline V gene provides CDR1 SGHTA and CDR2 FQGNSA. CDR3 length: 16 amino acids, cysteine to phenylalanine. Only the CDR3 part of the read is kept: 48 bases, read in frame from the first base. For this chain, trimming is 5 bases at the V end and 0 bases at the J end, and the number of junction bases without a gene match is 4. The method was the immunoSEQ multiplex PCR assay. The multiplex PCR relied on a mix of 60 forward primers for TCR Vbeta segments and 13 reverse primers for TCR Jbeta segments. Amplification of the CDR3 region of rearranged TCR beta genes was performed with a multiplex PCR assay on genomic DNA. The Illumina HiSeq System was used to sequence the amplified TCR beta libraries as 87-base-pair reads. Under the source paper's analysis protocol: Across the 500 to 700 repertoires, a later analysis counted 60 million to 90 million unique TCR beta chains, approximately 10 million of which were shared by at least two donors. Raw reads were error-corrected and collapsed into unique sequences with a nearest-neighbor algorithm that merged closely related sequences to remove PCR and sequencing errors. Alignment of CDR3 sequences to IMGT reference sequences was used to assign V, D and J gene segments. For a sequence to be retained, a match of at least six nucleotides was required to both a V gene segment and a J gene segment. Rearrangements were called productive when the CDR3 lacked stop codons and stayed in frame with V and J; all others were non-productive. Following IMGT convention, CDR3 was defined as the stretch from the second conserved V-encoded cysteine up to the conserved J-encoded phenylalanine. Sequences without an unambiguous match to a single V gene segment were excluded from the earlier analysis of 500 to 700 of the donors. In an earlier analysis of approximately 500 of the donors, a V segment was called functional when productive rearrangements were above 56.7%, and segregating when the standard deviation between donors exceeded 5%. To diagnose cytomegalovirus status from the catalog of TCR beta chain sequences, a statistical classification framework was built. A later analysis assigned V and J genes by comparing TCR nucleotide sequences with IMGT/GENE-DB human TR gene sequences. A later analysis assigned CDR3 sequences and most-parsimonious VDJ recombination scenarios with the TCRdist pipeline. In a later analysis, each TCR beta chain was defined by its CDR3 amino acid sequence together with its V-gene family, and reads without a unique V-gene family were excluded. To address suspected cross-contamination and a sequencing artifact, a later analysis removed roughly 640 highly shared, low-generation-probability nucleotide sequences. A later analysis calculated a clonal expansion index for each public chain from normalized within-repertoire ranks of inferred template counts. In a later analysis, generation probabilities were computed with a VDJ recombination model fitted to out-of-frame rearrangements, and the resulting probabilities were checked against IGoR. Hypergeometric tests were used in a later analysis to score TCR-TCR, TCR-HLA and TCR-CMV co-occurrence, with a repertoire-size bias correction applied to the TCR pairs. In a later analysis, false discovery rates were estimated by permuting HLA or CMV assignments 20 times. A later analysis grouped co-occurring TCRs with DBSCAN, adding TCRdist sequence similarity when clustering within HLA-allele-positive subsets. Repertoires with fewer than 30,000 or more than 120,000 public chains were left out of co-occurrence clustering, as were four to six repertoires with anomalous nucleotide sharing. Entries here come from immuneACCESS through TCRdb and include only in-frame sequences with V and J called. Some clones fail to appear in such tables; in the studies checked, an unresolved V gene covers under half of the shortfall, and the cause of the remainder is unknown. D and trimming were read from the DNA, whereas the V and J calls and clone size are those reported in that table. The sample includes about 82,000 clones, with around 79% observed a single time. The ten largest clonotypes hold 10% to 15% of the sample.

The sample taken for sequencing was PBMCs. The chain was built from TRBV7-2 and TRBJ2-1, and 10 junctional nucleotides match TRBD2. This clonotype was sampled from a human donor in good health. The sequenced DNA is TGTGCCAGCAGCGCACCTAGCGGGGGCTCCTACAATGAGCAGTTCTTC. Its product reads: CASSAPSGGSYNEQFF.